The rows below give T cell receptor beta chains drawn from one sample of a study of memory CD4+ T cells and cytomegalovirus serostatus. Libraries were prepared by immunoSEQ multiplex PCR; TCRdb keeps only in-frame clonotypes and omits some of them. The repertoire has about 44,000 clones, over 60% of them found once; the top ten carry about 2.1%. Material for sequencing was memory CD4+ T cells from blood. All receptors derive from an adult in good health and CMV-seronegative. The CDR3 runs from the conserved cysteine through the conserved F or W.

CAWVWWGLMGDEQFF TRBJ2-1 TRBV30
CASSQGQLATYNEQFF TRBJ2-1 TRBV4-1
CASSYSEGTQYF TRBJ2-3 TRBV6-6
CASSPRTGRSEAFF TRBJ1-1 TRBV21-1
CASSLTGEQYF TRBJ2-7 TRBV2
CASSPGQGNTEAFF TRBJ1-1 TRBV18
CATSRDWGWAADSNQPQHF TRBJ1-5 TRBV15
CASSQDMANTEAFF TRBJ1-1 TRBV14
CASRLGPGQGTDTQYF TRBJ2-3 TRBV7-3
CASSSLGQGLPGYTF TRBJ1-2 TRBV5-1